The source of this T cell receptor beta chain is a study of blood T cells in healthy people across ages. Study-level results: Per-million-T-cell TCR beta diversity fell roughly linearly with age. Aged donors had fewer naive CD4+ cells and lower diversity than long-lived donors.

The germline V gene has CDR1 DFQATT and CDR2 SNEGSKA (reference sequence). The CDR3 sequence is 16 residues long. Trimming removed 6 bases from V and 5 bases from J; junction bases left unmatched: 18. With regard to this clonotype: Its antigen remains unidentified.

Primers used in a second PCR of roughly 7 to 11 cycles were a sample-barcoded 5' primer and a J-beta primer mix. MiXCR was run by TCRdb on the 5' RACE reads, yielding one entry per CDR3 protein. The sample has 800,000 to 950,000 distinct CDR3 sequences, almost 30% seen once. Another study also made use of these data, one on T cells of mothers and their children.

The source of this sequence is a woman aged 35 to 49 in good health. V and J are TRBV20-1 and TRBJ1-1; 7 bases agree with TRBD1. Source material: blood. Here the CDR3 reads CSAPGQGGFTGTEAFF. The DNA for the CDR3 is TGCAGTGCCCCGGGGCAGGGGGGTTTTACAGGGACTGAAGCTTTCTTT.